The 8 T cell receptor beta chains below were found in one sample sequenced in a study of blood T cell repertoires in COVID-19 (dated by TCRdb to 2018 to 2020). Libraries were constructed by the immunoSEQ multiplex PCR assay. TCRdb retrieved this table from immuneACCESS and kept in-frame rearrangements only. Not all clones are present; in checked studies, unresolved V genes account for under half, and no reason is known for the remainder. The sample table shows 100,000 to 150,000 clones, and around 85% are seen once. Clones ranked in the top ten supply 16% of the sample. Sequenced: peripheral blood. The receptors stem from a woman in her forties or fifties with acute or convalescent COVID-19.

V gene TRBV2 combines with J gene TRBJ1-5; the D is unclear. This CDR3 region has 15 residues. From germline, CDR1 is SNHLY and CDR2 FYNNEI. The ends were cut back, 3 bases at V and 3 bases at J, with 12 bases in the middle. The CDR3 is CASSDTGSYNQPQHF. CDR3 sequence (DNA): TGTGCCAGCAGTGACACCGGGTCCTACAATCAGCCCCAGCATTTT.

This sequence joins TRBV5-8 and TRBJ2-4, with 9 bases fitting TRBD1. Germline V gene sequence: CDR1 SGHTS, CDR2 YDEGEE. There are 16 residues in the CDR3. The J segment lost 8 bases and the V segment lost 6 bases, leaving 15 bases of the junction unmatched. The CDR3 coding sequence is TGTGCCAGCACATTTCTCACCGGGACAGGGATTGACATTCAGTACTTC. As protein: CASTFLTGTGIDIQYF.

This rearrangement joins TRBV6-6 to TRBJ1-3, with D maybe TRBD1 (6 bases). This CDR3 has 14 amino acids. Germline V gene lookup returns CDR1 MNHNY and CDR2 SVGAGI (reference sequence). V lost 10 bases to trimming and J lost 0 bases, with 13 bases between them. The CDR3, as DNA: TGTGCCACCTCTGGACAGTCCTCTGGAAACACCATATATTTT. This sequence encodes CATSGQSSGNTIYF.

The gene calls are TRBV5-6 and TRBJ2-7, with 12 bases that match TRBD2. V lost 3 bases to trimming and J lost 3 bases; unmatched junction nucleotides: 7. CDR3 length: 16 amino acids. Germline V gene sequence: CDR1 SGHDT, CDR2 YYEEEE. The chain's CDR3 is CASSSRTSGAFYEQYF. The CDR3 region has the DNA TGTGCCAGCAGCTCGAGGACTAGCGGGGCTTTCTACGAGCAGTACTTC.

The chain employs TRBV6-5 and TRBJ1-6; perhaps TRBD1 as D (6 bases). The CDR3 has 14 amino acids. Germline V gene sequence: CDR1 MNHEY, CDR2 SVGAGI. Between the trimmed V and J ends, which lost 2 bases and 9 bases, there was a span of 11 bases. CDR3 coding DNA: TGTGCCAGCAGTTACCAGGGGACGGGTTCACCCCTCCACTTT. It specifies CASSYQGTGSPLHF.

In DNA, the CDR3 is TGTGCCAGCAGTAACACGGAGAAGAACACTGAAGCTTTCTTT. The encoded protein is CASSNTEKNTEAFF. This chain uses TRBV6-5 with TRBJ1-1; D gene ambiguous. Germline V gene lookup returns CDR1 MNHEY and CDR2 SVGAGI. Between the trimmed V and J ends, which lost 5 bases and 1 base, there was a span of 11 bases. The CDR3 has 14 amino acids.

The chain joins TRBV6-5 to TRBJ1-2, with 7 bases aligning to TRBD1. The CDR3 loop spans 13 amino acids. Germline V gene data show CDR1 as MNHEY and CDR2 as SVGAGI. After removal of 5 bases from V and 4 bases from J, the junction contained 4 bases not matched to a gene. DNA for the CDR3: TGTGCCAGCAGTCCGACAGGGATCTATGGCTACACCTTC. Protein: CASSPTGIYGYTF.

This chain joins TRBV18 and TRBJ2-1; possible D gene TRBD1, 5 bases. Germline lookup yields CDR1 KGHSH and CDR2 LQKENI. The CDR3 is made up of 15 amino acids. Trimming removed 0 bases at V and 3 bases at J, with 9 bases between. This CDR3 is CASSPPVRVYNEQFF. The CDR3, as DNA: TGTGCCAGCTCACCACCGGTCAGGGTCTACAATGAGCAGTTCTTC.